A selection of T cell receptor beta chains follows, all from one sample in a study of blood T cell repertoires in COVID-19. Only in-frame clones appear in the TCRdb table, and some are missing; sequencing was by immunoSEQ multiplex PCR. This sample yields roughly 500,000 clones, of which more than 85% are seen a single time; roughly 8% belongs to the top ten. Sequenced input: PBMCs or T cells enriched from blood (not recorded which). All receptors derive from a woman between 55 and 75 years old who had recovered from COVID-19. CDR3s include the opening cysteine and the closing phenylalanine or tryptophan. The D gene is left open where the match is weak. The size of a clone is reported for some rows only, either as once, few or many, or as a class for expanded clones.

-	TRBV2	TRBD1	TRBJ1-4	CASRVTGGSNEKLFF	TGTGCCAGCAGAGTGACAGGGGGGTCTAATGAAAAACTGTTTTTT
-	TRBV19	-	TRBJ1-5	CASSIGGGYYSNQPQHF	TGTGCCAGTAGTATAGGCGGGGGTTATTATAGCAATCAGCCCCAGCATTTT
-	TRBV12-5	TRBD1	TRBJ1-6	CASGLVLTGEDNSPLHF	TGTGCTAGTGGTTTGGTGTTGACAGGGGAGGATAATTCACCCCTCCACTTT
-	TRBV6-6	-	TRBJ2-1	CASSLPLRDIVYEQFF	TGTGCCAGCAGTTTGCCACTCCGGGACATCGTCTATGAGCAGTTCTTC
-	TRBV12-3/TRBV12-4	-	TRBJ1-6	CASTRVPFSPLHF	TGTGCCAGCACCAGGGTCCCATTTTCACCCCTCCACTTT
-	TRBV9	-	TRBJ1-2	CASSPSQGRGYTF	TGTGCCAGCAGCCCATCGCAAGGGAGAGGCTACACCTTC
-	TRBV27	TRBD1	TRBJ1-1	CASGYRGLGGTEAFF	TGTGCCAGCGGCTACAGGGGGCTTGGGGGCACTGAAGCTTTCTTT
-	TRBV6-1	TRBD1	TRBJ1-5	CASRDSGGRNQPQHF	TGTGCCAGCCGTGATTCAGGGGGCAGGAATCAGCCCCAGCATTTT
-	TRBV5-8	-	TRBJ1-1	CASSLLFRNTEAFF	TGTGCCAGCAGCTTGTTGTTCAGGAACACTGAAGCTTTCTTT
once	TRBV10-3	-	TRBJ1-5	CAISDGFGNQPQHF	TGTGCCATCAGTGACGGTTTTGGCAATCAGCCCCAGCATTTT
-	TRBV7-2	-	TRBJ1-5	CASSFAFYQPQHF	TGTGCCAGCAGCTTCGCGTTCTATCAGCCCCAGCATTTT
-	TRBV3-1/TRBV3-2	TRBD1	TRBJ1-5	CASSQGGQSSNQPQHF	TGTGCCAGCAGCCAAGGGGGACAGAGTAGCAATCAGCCCCAGCATTTT
-	TRBV2	TRBD2	TRBJ2-3	CASSEGTSGGDRTDTQYF	TGTGCCAGCAGTGAAGGTACTAGCGGGGGCGATCGCACAGATACGCAGTATTTT
-	TRBV6-5	-	TRBJ2-2	CASSYSNRVVGELFF	TGTGCCAGCAGTTACTCGAACAGGGTGGTCGGGGAGCTGTTTTTT
-	TRBV18	TRBD1	TRBJ1-5	CASSPTSQGAFQPQHF	TGTGCCAGCTCACCAACATCACAGGGGGCATTTCAGCCCCAGCATTTT
once	TRBV2	TRBD1	TRBJ1-2	CATRTGLFYGYTF	TGTGCCACCCGGACAGGTCTGTTCTATGGCTACACCTTC
-	TRBV5-1	-	TRBJ1-2	CASSLDSRNYGYTF	TGCGCCAGCAGCTTGGACAGTCGGAACTATGGCTACACCTTC
-	TRBV3-1/TRBV3-2	-	TRBJ1-1	CARSRGGANTEAFF	TGTGCCCGCAGCCGGGGGGGGGCGAACACTGAAGCTTTCTTT
-	TRBV11-2	TRBD2	TRBJ2-2	CASSTVAGRNTGELFF	TGTGCCAGCAGCACCGTAGCGGGGCGGAACACCGGGGAGCTGTTTTTT
once	TRBV5-1	TRBD2	TRBJ2-3	CASSRLTSGTDTQYF	TGCGCCAGCAGCCGCTTGACTAGCGGCACAGATACGCAGTATTTT
-	TRBV11-3	TRBD2	TRBJ2-3	CASSLGLAEVTDTQYF	TGTGCCAGCAGCTTAGGGCTAGCGGAGGTCACAGATACGCAGTATTTT
-	TRBV5-5	-	TRBJ2-5	CASSSFGTTSQETQYF	TGTGCCAGCAGCTCGTTTGGGACAACCTCCCAAGAGACCCAGTACTTC
-	TRBV5-1	TRBD1	TRBJ1-1	CASSLGTGEAFF	TGCGCCAGCAGCTTGGGGACAGGGGAAGCTTTCTTT
once	TRBV13	TRBD1	TRBJ1-6	CASSVTRQGRMGTLHF	TGTGCCAGCAGCGTTACGAGACAGGGGAGGATGGGCACCCTCCACTTT
-	TRBV5-1	TRBD1	TRBJ1-1	CASSQYRGANTEAFF	TGCGCCAGCAGTCAATACAGGGGGGCGAACACTGAAGCTTTCTTT
-	TRBV2	-	TRBJ1-5	CASSLDGVSNQPQHF	TGTGCCAGCAGCCTTGACGGGGTTAGCAATCAGCCCCAGCATTTT
-	TRBV6-5	TRBD1	TRBJ1-1	CASERTGGRTEAFF	TGTGCCAGCGAGAGAACAGGGGGGAGGACTGAAGCTTTCTTT
-	TRBV19	-	TRBJ1-5	CASSVGGGNQPQHF	TGTGCCAGTAGTGTCGGGGGGGGCAATCAGCCCCAGCATTTT
-	TRBV24-1	-	TRBJ1-2	CATPGIYGYTF	TGTGCCACTCCCGGGATCTATGGCTACACCTTC
-	TRBV6-1	TRBD1	TRBJ1-3	CASSEARTGISNSGNTIYF	TGTGCCAGCAGTGAAGCTCGGACAGGGATCAGTAACTCTGGAAACACCATATATTTT
-	TRBV2	-	TRBJ1-3	CASSALRGSGNTIYF	TGTGCCAGCAGTGCTCTCAGGGGCTCTGGAAACACCATATATTTT
-	TRBV24-1	-	TRBJ2-3	CATSGSRGTDTQYF	TGTGCCACCAGTGGTAGTCGAGGGACAGATACGCAGTATTTT
-	TRBV20-1	-	TRBJ2-2	CSASRFTGELFF	TGCAGTGCTAGTCGTTTCACCGGGGAGCTGTTTTTT
-	TRBV5-6	TRBD2	TRBJ2-2	CASSLASGGNTGELFF	TGTGCCAGCAGCTTGGCAAGCGGGGGGAACACCGGGGAGCTGTTTTTT
-	TRBV18	-	TRBJ2-3	CASSLTQGVGTDTQYF	TGTGCCAGCTCACTCACACAGGGCGTTGGCACAGATACGCAGTATTTT
many	TRBV3-1/TRBV3-2	-	TRBJ1-4	CASSQIPGEKLFF	TGTGCCAGCAGCCAAATTCCAGGGGAAAAACTGTTTTTT
-	TRBV10-1	-	TRBJ2-1	CASSESGRSNEQFF	TGCGCCAGCAGTGAGTCGGGGAGGAGCAATGAGCAGTTCTTC
-	TRBV19	-	TRBJ2-3	CASSRRDHTQYF	TGTGCCAGTAGTAGACGGGATCATACGCAGTATTTT
-	TRBV13	TRBD2	TRBJ2-1	CASSLGGSGSYNEQFF	TGTGCCAGCAGCTTGGGGGGGTCGGGCTCCTACAATGAGCAGTTCTTC
many	TRBV18	-	TRBJ2-3	CASSPSAQGITDTQYF	TGTGCCAGCTCACCAAGTGCCCAGGGAATCACAGATACGCAGTATTTT
-	TRBV24-1	TRBD1	TRBJ1-4	CATSEGQVGQEKLFF	TGTGCCACCAGCGAGGGACAGGTGGGTCAGGAAAAACTGTTTTTT
-	TRBV2	-	TRBJ1-6	CASSPQGYSPLHF	TGTGCCAGCAGTCCACAGGGTTATTCACCCCTCCACTTT
-	TRBV5-4	-	TRBJ2-7	CASSTDTDYEQYF	TGTGCCAGCAGCACGGACACTGACTACGAGCAGTACTTC
once	TRBV14	TRBD1	TRBJ1-2	CASSLRGTGGYGYTF	TGTGCCAGCAGCCTAAGAGGGACAGGAGGTTATGGCTACACCTTC
-	TRBV3-1/TRBV3-2	TRBD1	TRBJ1-1	CASSRQGANTEAFF	TGTGCCAGCAGCCGACAGGGGGCAAACACTGAAGCTTTCTTT
-	TRBV10-3	TRBD1	TRBJ2-5	CAISGVDRGHRETQYF	TGTGCCATCAGTGGGGTGGACAGGGGCCATAGAGAGACCCAGTACTTC
-	TRBV25-1	TRBD1	TRBJ2-5	CASSRQGAVGLETQYF	TGTGCCAGCAGTAGGCAGGGGGCGGTAGGTTTAGAGACCCAGTACTTC
-	TRBV18	-	TRBJ1-2	CASSSGVGGYGYTF	TGTGCCAGCTCATCAGGGGTTGGAGGCTATGGCTACACCTTC
-	TRBV27	-	TRBJ1-1	CASSLSIYRAGNTEAFF	TGTGCCAGCAGTTTATCGATATACAGGGCTGGGAACACTGAAGCTTTCTTT
-	TRBV24-1	TRBD1	TRBJ1-2	CATSAGGYGYTF	TGTGCCACCAGCGCAGGGGGTTATGGCTACACCTTC
-	TRBV24-1	-	TRBJ1-6	CATSDLGQYNSPLHF	TGTGCCACCAGTGATTTGGGACAGTATAATTCACCCCTCCACTTT